Reported below is one TCR beta chain. These data originate in a study of blood T cell repertoires in COVID-19. In the study overall: T cells, B-cell-depleted T cells, or PBMCs provided the cDNA or gDNA that served as material.

V was pared by 3 bases and J by 5 bases, with 12 bases between. This CDR3 spans 14 amino acids. The V gene's germline CDR1 is LGHDT and CDR2 YNNKEL (reference sequence). Data came from immunoSEQ multiplex PCR; TCRdb stores just in-frame clones and leaves some out. This sample has around 260,000 clones; about four fifths occur once, and the top ten carry 15% to 19%. This sequence originates from a person aged 65 to 85 with COVID-19, enrolled during active disease. V is TRBV3-1 (or the pseudogene TRBV3-2) and J is TRBJ2-3, with TRBD2 as a possible D gene (6 bases). Material: peripheral blood. The CDR3 DNA reads TGTGCCAGCAGCCAGGCCCCAGCGGGAGATACGCAGTATTTT. Protein: CASSQAPAGDTQYF.